This TCR beta chain was retrieved from a study of blood T cell repertoires in COVID-19. TCRdb's table, derived via immunoSEQ multiplex PCR, lists solely in-frame clones and lacks some. The sample lists 70,000 to 85,000 clones; approximately 80% were seen once. The CDR3 is 13 residues long. Germline V CDR1 and CDR2: SGHAT, FQNNGV. V shed 5 bases and J shed 0 bases, with 7 bases lying between them. This chain connects TRBV11-2 to TRBJ1-1; no reliable D call. This TCR derives from a man older than 75 with acute or convalescent COVID-19. Sequenced: peripheral blood. DNA for the CDR3: TGTGCCAGCAGCGAACAGTTGAACACTGAAGCTTTCTTT. It is translated as CASSEQLNTEAFF.